In this sample, the clone carrying this T cell receptor beta chain turned up many times. Antigen specificity is unknown. This sample was taken from a study of T cells in Graves' hyperthyroidism and ophthalmopathy. Study-wide results and limits: Model output signaled ophthalmopathy a median approximately 6 months ahead of onset.

Newly diagnosed hyperthyroidism patients aged 18 to 65 years had disease lasting under 2 months. What was amplified from RNA transcripts were TCR beta CDR3 regions. In the first-round RT-PCR of the TCR CDR3, the HTBI primer set was used. TCRdb ran MiXCR on the multiplex PCR reads and lists one entry per CDR3 protein. The table lists about 840,000 distinct CDR3 sequences, 38% of them singletons. Germline lookup yields CDR1 LNHNV and CDR2 YYDKDF (reference sequence). This CDR3 region has 14 residues. Trimming took off 3 bases at V and 5 bases at J, with 8 bases between the two ends. The sequencing input was blood. This chain links TRBV15 with TRBJ1-6; no clear D. This TCR was sampled from a man in his late teens or twenties with Graves' hyperthyroidism. The CDR3 DNA reads as TGTGCCACCAGCAGCGGGGAAAATAATTCACCCCTCCACTTT. Its translation: CATSSGENNSPLHF.